The 2 T cell receptor beta chains below were found in one sample sequenced in a study of CD8 T cells in ankylosing spondylitis. TCRdb reprocessed the 5' RACE reads via MiXCR and lists one record per CDR3 protein. The table shows hundreds of thousands of distinct CDR3 sequences, with approximately 22% occurring only once. Material for sequencing was blood, either unsorted or a sorted T cell fraction (not recorded which). Receptor source: a male donor with ankylosing spondylitis or in good health (not recorded which).

This clonotype was detected only a few times. V gene TRBV7-9 combines with J gene TRBJ2-1; D remains unclear. Germline V gene sequence: CDR1 SEHNR, CDR2 FQNEAQ (reference sequence). The CDR3 length is 12 residues. Trimming removed 5 bases at V and 5 bases at J, with 7 bases between. CDR3 sequence reads: CASSQQHNEQFF. The CDR3 DNA is TGTGCCAGCAGCCAACAGCACAATGAGCAGTTCTTC.

This rearrangement joins TRBV4-1 to TRBJ2-7, with D possibly being TRBD2 (6 bases). From germline, CDR1 is MGHRA and CDR2 YSYEKL. There are 14 residues in the CDR3. Trimming pared 3 bases from V and 6 bases from J, leaving 15 bases between. DNA of the CDR3: TGCGCCAGCAGCCAGGTGAGCCGGGGAGGCGAGCAGTACTTC. Translation: CASSQVSRGGEQYF.